The 21 T cell receptor beta chains below come from one sample, sequenced in a study of OX40 agonist ivuxolimab in advanced cancers. Some clones are missing from TCRdb's copy, which holds only in-frame ones; the method was immunoSEQ multiplex PCR. The top ten hold around 0.98% of the sample, which has 67,000 or so clones, 88% seen once. The sample in question was CD4+ or CD8+ T cells sorted from blood, obtained in a trial of the OX40 agonist ivuxolimab. All receptors derive from an adult with an advanced solid tumor such as melanoma, head and neck, liver or kidney cancer.

The V call is TRBV18, the J call TRBJ2-5; D is unresolved. This CDR3 spans 15 amino acids. Germline CDR1 KGHSH, CDR2 LQKENI. V gave up 3 bases and J gave up 4 bases, with 15 bases separating them. CDR3 nucleotides: TGTGCCAGCTCACCGAAGGAGTATTTCGTAGAGACCCAGTACTTC. This encodes CASSPKEYFVETQYF.

The V call is TRBV10-2, the J call TRBJ2-7, with unresolved D. CDR1 and CDR2 (germline): WSHSY, SAAADI. The germline V and J ends were trimmed by 7 bases and 6 bases, with 19 bases remaining between them. The CDR3 consists of 14 residues. The CDR3 DNA reads as TGCGCCAGCAATCCGGCTAGTGACACCGGCGAGCAGTACTTC. The encoded protein is CASNPASDTGEQYF.

The CDR3 sequence is CASSPRSWQGADTQYF. As DNA, the CDR3 is TGTGCCAGCAGCCCCAGGAGTTGGCAGGGGGCAGATACGCAGTATTTT. V gene TRBV7-2 combines with J gene TRBJ2-3; TRBD1 matches at 7 bases. After removal of 5 bases from V and 4 bases from J, the junction contained 12 bases not matched to a gene. This CDR3 is built from 16 residues. The germline V gene has CDR1 SGHTA and CDR2 FQGNSA.

This chain uses TRBV5-1 with TRBJ1-1, with a weak D call TRBD1 (6 bases). The CDR3 extends over 15 amino acids. V was clipped by 0 bases and J by 4 bases, with 13 bases between them. CDR1 SGHRS and CDR2 YFSETQ come from the germline V gene. In DNA, the CDR3 is TGCGCCAGCAGCTTGGTTGGGGGGCAGGGCACTGAAGCTTTCTTT. It specifies CASSLVGGQGTEAFF.

The chain has TRBV12-5 and TRBJ2-6, with D unclear. V shed 2 bases and J shed 3 bases, with 5 bases lying between them. Germline lookup yields CDR1 LGHNT and CDR2 FRNRAP. This CDR3 comprises 14 residues. The CDR3 coding sequence is TGTGCTAGTGGTTTGCCTGATGGGGCCAACGTCCTGACTTTC. Its translation is CASGLPDGANVLTF.

This sequence joins TRBV5-4 and TRBJ2-5; D tentatively fits TRBD1 or TRBD2 (6 bases each). CDR3 size: 14 residues. Trimming took off 2 bases at V and 3 bases at J, with 11 bases between the two ends. Germline V gives CDR1 SGHNT, CDR2 YYREEE (reference sequence). DNA of the CDR3: TGTGCCAGCAGCTTCCCGGGGGCGGAAGAGACCCAGTACTTC. Translated, it gives CASSFPGAEETQYF.

The rearrangement links TRBV6-1 to TRBJ1-2; unclear D gene. The CDR3 contains 14 residues. Looked up from germline, CDR1 is MNHNS and CDR2 is SASEGT. V lost 2 bases to trimming and J lost 4 bases, with 11 bases between them. The CDR3 is CASSEMRSGYGYTF. CDR3 nucleotide sequence: TGTGCCAGCAGTGAAATGAGGTCAGGCTATGGCTACACCTTC.

CDR3 sequence reads: CASSELAGGQYF. CDR3 coding DNA: TGTGCCAGCAGTGAGCTAGCGGGGGGGCAGTACTTC. J is TRBJ2-7 and V is TRBV2; 11 nucleotides line up with TRBD2. The CDR3 contains 12 residues. The germline V gene has CDR1 SNHLY and CDR2 FYNNEI. Losses at the gene ends were 3 bases for V and 9 bases for J; bases not matched to a gene: 1.

The V call is TRBV28, the J call TRBJ1-5; D ambiguous. Germline values: CDR1 MDHEN, CDR2 SYDVKM. V was clipped by 3 bases and J by 3 bases, with 9 bases between them. The CDR3 totals 14 residues. The CDR3 region has the DNA TGTGCCAGCAGTTTGTCGGGGTTCAATCAGCCCCAGCATTTT. Its protein is CASSLSGFNQPQHF. Filled out from reference TRBV28 and TRBJ1-5, the complete variable domain reads DVKVTQSSRYLVKRTGEKVFLECVQDMDHENMFWYRQDPGLGLRLIYFSYDVKMKEKGDIPEGYSVSREKKERFSLILESASTNQTSMYLCASSLSGFNQPQHFGDGTRLSIL.

The rearrangement links TRBV18 to TRBJ1-4; D possibly corresponds to TRBD1 (5 bases). The CDR3 is 12 amino acids. Germline assignment: CDR1 KGHSH and CDR2 LQKENI. Trimming shortened V by 3 bases and J by 11 bases, and 10 bases separated the two germline ends. CDR3 sequence: CASSPDNPKLFF. For the CDR3, the DNA is TGTGCCAGCTCACCGGACAACCCTAAACTGTTTTTT.

The chain couples TRBV15 to TRBJ2-3; D unresolved. The V gene lost 0 bases and the J gene lost 5 bases, with 6 bases spanning the gap. The germline gives CDR1 LNHNV, CDR2 YYDKDF (reference sequence). The CDR3 loop spans 13 amino acids. As DNA, the CDR3 is TGTGCCACCAGCAGAGATCGGCAAGATACGCAGTATTTT. Protein: CATSRDRQDTQYF.

The genes are TRBV4-1 and TRBJ2-2; tentatively, D is TRBD2 (6 bases). The germline V and J ends were trimmed by 4 bases and 2 bases, with 14 bases remaining between them. The length of the CDR3 is 16 residues. The germline CDR1 and CDR2 sequences are MGHRA and YSYEKL. CDR3 residues: CASSLRSGANTGELFF. The CDR3 DNA follows: TGCGCCAGCAGCCTTAGGTCGGGAGCTAACACCGGGGAGCTGTTTTTT.

The chain couples TRBV4-3 to TRBJ2-2; 12 bases fit TRBD2. This CDR3 is 18 amino acids long. The germline V gene encodes CDR1 LGHNA and CDR2 YSLEER. V shed 4 bases, J shed 5 bases, and the junction held 11 bases outside the gene matches. The CDR3 DNA is TGCGCCAGCAGCCCCTTACTAGCGGGGGGCTTAAGAACCGGGGAGCTGTTTTTT. This codes for CASSPLLAGGLRTGELFF.

This clone came up a few times. The chain uses TRBV28 and TRBJ1-3; D not certain. Trimming removed 8 bases from V and 5 bases from J, with 13 bases in between. Germline values: CDR1 MDHEN, CDR2 SYDVKM. The CDR3 runs to 13 residues. This CDR3 reads CASWANPRNTIYF. The CDR3 DNA reads as TGTGCCAGCTGGGCGAACCCTAGAAACACCATATATTTT.

This clone was observed a single time. The J gene is TRBJ2-2, the V gene TRBV28; 9 bases map to TRBD2. V shed 2 bases and J 4 bases; nucleotides not matched to a gene: 5. Germline-derived CDR1 and CDR2 are MDHEN and SYDVKM. There are 16 residues in the CDR3. CDR3 sequence reads: CASSLIAGATTGELFF. The CDR3 DNA reads as TGTGCCAGCAGTTTAATAGCGGGGGCCACCACCGGGGAGCTGTTTTTT.

The rearrangement uses TRBV10-3 and TRBJ2-2; 11 bases line up with TRBD2. CDR3 size: 16 residues. Trimming cost V 2 bases and J 6 bases; bases outside gene matches: 5. Germline V gene sequence: CDR1 ENHRY, CDR2 SYGVKD. CDR3 DNA: TGTGCCATCAGTGAGGTTCTAGCGGGAGGTCCCGGGGAGCTGTTTTTT. Translation: CAISEVLAGGPGELFF.

The chain is built from TRBV6-6 and TRBJ2-5, with D perhaps assigned TRBD1 or TRBD2 (6 bases each). V lost 4 bases to trimming and J lost 5 bases, with 14 bases between them. The V gene's germline CDR1 is MNHNY and CDR2 SVGAGI (reference sequence). CDR3 length: 14 amino acids. The CDR3 coding sequence is TGTGCCAGCAGTTCCCCCGGGGGCGGGGAGACCCAGTACTTC. Its protein is CASSSPGGGETQYF.

This clone was counted a single time. The V call is TRBV2, the J call TRBJ1-2, with 8 bases aligning to TRBD1. The J segment lost 8 bases and the V segment lost 3 bases, leaving 8 bases of the junction unmatched. The length of the CDR3 is 14 residues. Per germline, CDR1 SNHLY and CDR2 FYNNEI. This CDR3 is CASSDDRGRGGYTF. For the CDR3, the DNA is TGTGCCAGCAGTGATGACAGGGGAAGGGGGGGCTACACCTTC.

The chain carries TRBV7-8 and TRBJ2-1, with a weak D call TRBD2 (8 bases). The CDR3 runs 21 residues. Trimming cost V 4 bases and J 0 bases, with 28 bases left between them. CDR1 SGHVS and CDR2 FQNEAQ come from the germline V gene. The CDR3 DNA is TGTGCCAGCAGCTCGGACAGGTTTCGAAGGACGGGGGGGAGCTCCTACAATGAGCAGTTCTTC. It translates to CASSSDRFRRTGGSSYNEQFF. The full variable domain, its missing parts supplied by reference TRBV7-8 and TRBJ2-1, is GAGVSQSPRYKVAKRGQDVALRCDPISGHVSLFWYQQALGQGPEFLTYFQNEAQLDKSGLPSDRFFAERPEGSVSTLKIQRTQQEDSAVYLCASSSDRFRRTGGSSYNEQFFGPGTRLTVL.

This chain joins TRBV27 and TRBJ2-3, with a weak D call TRBD2 (5 bases). Deletions cut 6 bases from V and 6 bases from J, with 19 bases between. Germline assignment: CDR1 MNHEY and CDR2 SMNVEV (reference sequence). The CDR3 is 15 residues long. CDR3 protein: CASRRDTEPEDTQYF. The CDR3 coding sequence is TGTGCCAGCAGACGGGATACTGAACCGGAGGATACGCAGTATTTT.

This clone has only a few counts. The genes are TRBV29-1 and TRBJ2-1; 8 bases are shared with TRBD2. Germline values: CDR1 SQVTM, CDR2 ANQGSEA. The CDR3 extends over 15 amino acids. Losses at the gene ends were 4 bases for V and 10 bases for J; bases not matched to a gene: 15. The CDR3 nucleotides read TGCAGCGTTGGTTCCTCCGGGACTAGGGCTGCCGAGCAGTTCTTC. Amino acid sequence: CSVGSSGTRAAEQFF.